These 8 T cell receptor beta chains originate from one sample sequenced in a study of human T cells and chemical hapten exposure. The time point was: pre-sensitization, week 0. Sample treatment: therapeutic diphenylcyclopropenone sensitization with weekly scalp DPC. TCRdb redid the calling of the RACE reads with MiXCR, one entry per CDR3 protein. Of more than 100,000 distinct CDR3 sequences listed, about 13% are singletons. Here the sequenced sample was whole blood, taken in connection with sensitization to the hapten diphenylcyclopropenone (DPC). The origin of the receptors is a young woman with alopecia areata. Some clones in this sample may be carry-over from other donors' samples.

This chain links TRBV6-2 or TRBV6-3 with TRBJ2-7; TRBD2 might be the D (6 bases). Trimming cost V 0 bases and J 2 bases, with 17 bases left between them. The germline CDR1 and CDR2 sequences are MNHEY and SVGEGT. This CDR3 has 17 amino acids. The chain's CDR3 is CASSYSKRVAEPYEQYF. CDR3 nucleotides: TGTGCCAGCAGTTACTCGAAAAGGGTAGCGGAACCCTACGAGCAGTACTTC.

The table lists this clonotype with a few counts. The rearrangement joins TRBV10-2 to TRBJ2-1; 12 bases are shared with TRBD2. CDR1 is WSHSY and CDR2 is SAAADI in the germline V gene. There are 14 residues in the CDR3. The J segment lost 6 bases and the V segment lost 4 bases, leaving 1 base of the junction unmatched. The CDR3 loop reads CASSGLAGANEQFF. The CDR3 DNA follows: TGCGCCAGCAGTGGACTAGCGGGGGCCAATGAGCAGTTCTTC.

In its sample, this clonotype was seen many times. This chain connects TRBV7-9 to TRBJ1-1; a weak D match, TRBD1 (5 bases). Trimming stripped 3 bases from V and 5 bases from J, with 10 bases between. Germline loops: CDR1 SEHNR, CDR2 FQNEAQ (reference sequence). This CDR3 spans 13 amino acids. CDR3 DNA sequence: TGTGCCAGCAGCTTCGGGGGGTTGACTGAAGCTTTCTTT. It codes for CASSFGGLTEAFF.

The rearrangement uses TRBV30 and TRBJ1-6, with D maybe TRBD1 (5 bases). Looked up from germline, CDR1 is GTSNPN and CDR2 is SVGIG (reference sequence). CDR3 length: 14 amino acids. V lost 0 bases and J 9 bases, leaving 12 bases between the germline ends. DNA of the CDR3: TGTGCCTGGAGTGTTGGCAGGGAAGGTTCACCCCTCCACTTT. Its translation: CAWSVGREGSPLHF.

The rearrangement links TRBV7-9 to TRBJ2-7; D may match TRBD1 or TRBD2 (5 bases each). V was cut by 10 bases and J by 2 bases, with 12 bases left in between. CDR3 length: 12 residues. The V gene's germline CDR1 is SEHNR and CDR2 FQNEAQ (reference sequence). CDR3 region: CATRDGAYEQYF. The CDR3 bases are TGTGCCACCCGGGACGGAGCCTACGAGCAGTACTTC.

The chain links TRBV6-5 to TRBJ2-3, with TRBD1 identical over 7 bases. Trimming removed 7 bases from V and 1 base from J; junction bases left unmatched: 14. The V gene's germline CDR1 is MNHEY and CDR2 SVGAGI. The CDR3 is 17 residues long. The CDR3 DNA is TGTGCCAGCACCCCATCCCTCAGGGGGAGAGGCACAGATACGCAGTATTTT. Translating gives CASTPSLRGRGTDTQYF.

The chain couples TRBV6-1 to TRBJ2-3, with D uncertain. CDR3 length: 14 amino acids. Per germline, CDR1 MNHNS and CDR2 SASEGT. The V end was cut by 0 bases, the J end by 10 bases, with 14 bases between. CDR3 sequence: CASSEAPPSTPQYF. The CDR3 DNA reads TGTGCCAGCAGTGAAGCGCCCCCCAGTACGCCGCAGTATTTT.

J is TRBJ2-7 and V is TRBV18, with D perhaps given as TRBD1 or TRBD2 (6 bases each). V lost 8 bases and J 2 bases, leaving 13 bases between the germline ends. CDR1 is KGHSH, CDR2 LQKENI, per germline. The CDR3 contains 13 residues. CDR3 in amino acids: CASAGHKPYEQYF. CDR3 DNA sequence: TGTGCCAGCGCGGGACACAAACCCTACGAGCAGTACTTC.